This paragraph covers one TCR beta chain sequence. Preparation of the TCRbeta library involved a method that used unique molecular identifiers. TCRdb called the PCR reads again in MiXCR, with one record for every CDR3 protein. This table has hundreds of thousands of distinct CDR3 sequences, about an eighth appearing once. The data stem from a study of T-cell reconstitution after alpha-beta-depleted transplantation in children. CDR1 and CDR2 from the germline V gene are SGHTA and FQGNSA. V dropped 3 bases and J dropped 6; count of bases not matched to a gene: 7. The CDR3 length is 15 residues. The sequenced sample was PBMCs, obtained from the stem cell graft. This chain joins TRBV7-2 and TRBJ2-5; 10 bases are a match to TRBD1. This clonotype originated in a human donor who donated a stem cell graft to a child with Fanconi anemia. In nucleotides, the CDR3 is TGTGCCAGCAGCTTTCCGGGACAGGGGATGAAGACCCAGTACTTC. Amino acids: CASSFPGQGMKTQYF.